Below, one T cell receptor (beta chain) is given with its context. It has no known antigen specificity. Base qualities are not provided; no much larger clone lies one nucleotide away. In the germline V gene, CDR1 corresponds to SGHTA and CDR2 to FQGTGA. V is cut by 5 bases and J by 6 bases, and the space between the germline ends is 14 bases. From the cysteine up to the phenylalanine, the CDR3 has a length of 13 residues. The CDR3 DNA has 39 bases and is translated from base 1. The immunoSEQ Assay, a bias-controlled multiplex PCR, was used to amplify TCRbeta CDR3 regions from genomic DNA. The authors' analysis ran thus. The number of nucleated cells in each sample was estimated by amplification of reference gene primers within the assay. Sequence reads were collapsed and filtered to measure the absolute abundance of every unique TCRbeta CDR3 rearrangement. For each sample, productive Simpson clonality was calculated as the square root of Simpson's diversity index over productive rearrangements. The table was pulled from immuneACCESS by TCRdb, which kept in-frame rearrangements only. Such tables lose some clones; where checked, under half of the loss comes from unresolved V genes, and the rest has no known cause. That table is the source of V, J and clone size, and D and trimming were worked out from the DNA. For this sample there are 88,000 or so clones; 75% to 85% appear just once. The leading ten clones occupy roughly 24% of the sample.

Each collaborating institution followed its own protocols to collect whole blood in K2EDTA tubes. For TCRbeta analysis, collaborators shipped samples in one of three forms: frozen whole blood, isolated PBMCs, or DNA extracted from either of those sample types. These data are taken from a study of blood T cell repertoires in COVID-19 (dated by TCRdb to about 2020). About the investigation overall: Samples from collaborators originated in the United States, Italy and Spain and spanned both the acute and convalescent phases of COVID-19. HLA class I and class II types, where available, came from metadata supplied by the sample provider rather than from assay-based typing. The material from the prospective study consisted of cDNA or gDNA derived from T cells, B-cell-depleted T cells, or PBMCs. The repertoires were made available in a free public database intended to serve as a resource for research on the immune response to SARS-CoV-2. Samples were obtained from the ongoing ImmuneRACE study (first 160 participants) and from 1,254 subjects provided by 6 global collaborators. A de-identified subject ID, COVID-19 status, age in years and sex were almost always included in the sample metadata. Deeply sampled blood TCRbeta repertoires from subjects exposed to, actively infected with, or recovered from COVID-19 were included in the dataset.

The investigation overall reported the following: The amount of clinical and demographic metadata varied by source and participant and was provided uncurated.

The receptor's source is a human donor in a cohort sampled during active COVID-19. The chain was built from TRBV7-3 and TRBJ2-7; a weak D assignment points to TRBD2 (5 bases agree). Source material: peripheral blood. DNA sequence: TGTGCCAGCAGCCTTGGGGAACGGGGCGAGCAGTACTTC. Protein translation: CASSLGERGEQYF.